These 23 T cell receptor beta chains came from one sample sequenced in a study of blood T cells in healthy people across ages. Together with a sample-barcoded 5' primer, a J-beta primer mix was included in a second PCR lasting about 6 to 12 cycles. TCRdb reprocessed the 5' RACE reads via MiXCR and lists one record per CDR3 protein. The sample lists 1.2 million to 1.5 million distinct CDR3 sequences, approximately 38% occurring once. The sequenced sample was blood. The receptors were gathered from a woman under 30 in good health.

This clonotype was counted a few times. This chain links TRBV11-2 with TRBJ2-5; D is perhaps TRBD1 (6 bases). Germline V gene data show CDR1 as SGHAT and CDR2 as FQNNGV. The ends were cut back, 6 bases at V and 8 bases at J, with 25 bases in the middle. The CDR3 contains 16 residues. CDR3 residues: CASRGEGGPQLHTQYF. CDR3 nucleotides: TGTGCCAGCAGGGGCGAAGGGGGACCTCAATTACATACCCAGTACTTC.

A remark on this clonotype: A much larger clone differs by one base, so this may be a read error. The gene calls are TRBV7-9 and TRBJ1-2; 7 bases are a match to TRBD1. CDR3 size: 14 residues. Germline V gives CDR1 SEHNR, CDR2 FQNEAQ (reference sequence). DNA for the CDR3: TGTGCCGGCAGCTCAACAGACAGGGTCTATGGCTACACCTTC. It is translated as CAGSSTDRVYGYTF.

The chain combines TRBV7-8 with TRBJ2-3; no firm D call. Trimming removed 3 bases at V and 6 bases at J, with 10 bases between. This CDR3 spans 13 amino acids. Germline CDR1 reads SGHVS; CDR2 reads FQNEAQ. The CDR3 region has the DNA TGTGCCAGCAGCTTCCAATTCGGGGATACGCAGTATTTT. It translates to CASSFQFGDTQYF.

The chain recombines TRBV10-3 with TRBJ2-3; D unclear. V lost 7 bases and J 0 bases, leaving 8 bases between the germline ends. The germline V gene has CDR1 ENHRY and CDR2 SYGVKD. The CDR3 covers 13 residues. The CDR3 DNA reads as TGTGCCATCAATGGAGACAGCACAGATACGCAGTATTTT. Protein sequence: CAINGDSTDTQYF.

The chain couples TRBV20-1 to TRBJ2-5, with 8 bases fitting TRBD2. Trimming cost V 0 bases and J 5 bases; bases outside gene matches: 11. CDR3 length equals 16 residues. CDR1 is DFQATT, CDR2 SNEGSKA, per germline (reference sequence). In nucleotides, the CDR3 is TGCAGTGCTAGAGATCTAACGGGGGGGCCGGCGGAGACCCAGTACTTC. Its translation is CSARDLTGGPAETQYF.

The J gene is TRBJ2-7, the V gene TRBV7-8; TRBD2 might be the D (5 bases). Per the germline V gene, CDR1 is SGHVS and CDR2 is FQNEAQ. Trimming pared 1 base from V and 7 bases from J, leaving 17 bases between. The CDR3 is 15 residues long. In DNA form, the CDR3 reads TGTGCCAGCAGCTTAGGTCGAGCGGAGTACAATGAGCAGTACTTC. It yields the protein CASSLGRAEYNEQYF.

The chain carries TRBV30 and TRBJ2-4, with D possibly being TRBD1 or TRBD2 (6 bases each). The last part of the DNA fits TRBJ2-7 better; the J call may be wrong. Germline CDR1 is GTSNPN and CDR2 is SVGIG (reference sequence). This CDR3 region has 13 residues. The CDR3: CAWSDKGGYEQYF. The CDR3 coding sequence is TGTGCCTGGAGCGACAAGGGGGGCTACGAGCAGTACTTC.

The V gene is TRBV4-1, the J gene TRBJ1-1; D is undetermined. The length of the CDR3 is 15 residues. CDR1 and CDR2 from the germline V gene are MGHRA and YSYEKL. Trimming shortened V by 6 bases and J by 3 bases, and 17 bases separated the two germline ends. This chain's CDR3 is CASSPKERTHTEAFF. CDR3 nucleotides: TGCGCCAGCAGTCCGAAGGAGCGGACCCACACTGAAGCTTTCTTT.

Only one count was recorded for this clonotype. The chain has TRBV11-2 and TRBJ1-5; D uncertain. There are 15 residues in the CDR3. Germline CDR1 reads SGHAT; CDR2 reads FQNNGV. The V and J ends lost 1 base and 0 bases respectively, with 7 bases between them. The CDR3 protein is CASSLGPDSNQPQHF. In DNA, the CDR3 is TGTGCCAGCAGCTTAGGCCCAGATAGCAATCAGCCCCAGCATTTT. Combining the CDR3 with reference TRBV11-2 and TRBJ1-5 gives the whole variable domain EAGVAQSPRYKIIEKRQSVAFWCNPISGHATLYWYQQILGQGPKLLIQFQNNGVVDDSQLPKDRFSAERLKGVDSTLKIQPAKLEDSAVYLCASSLGPDSNQPQHFGDGTRLSIL.

The chain combines TRBV11-2 with TRBJ2-6; either TRBD1 or TRBD2 may fit D (5 bases each). Germline CDR1 SGHAT, CDR2 FQNNGV. The CDR3 loop spans 18 amino acids. The V and J ends lost 3 bases and 0 bases respectively, with 15 bases between them. The CDR3 nucleotides read TGTGCCAGCAGCTTGTCGGGACCGCCAGACTCTGGGGCCAACGTCCTGACTTTC. The encoded protein is CASSLSGPPDSGANVLTF.

The chain is built from TRBV11-2 and TRBJ1-2; perhaps TRBD1 as D (6 bases). The germline CDR1 and CDR2 sequences are SGHAT and FQNNGV. V lost 5 bases to trimming and J lost 4 bases, with 11 bases between them. The CDR3 contains 13 residues. CDR3 sequence: CASSRGAGYGYTF. CDR3 coding DNA: TGTGCCAGCAGCCGGGGGGCCGGCTATGGCTACACCTTC.

The chain has TRBV4-1 and TRBJ2-3; tentative D call: TRBD1 (5 bases). V shed 3 bases and J shed 2 bases, with 12 bases lying between them. The germline CDR1 and CDR2 sequences are MGHRA and YSYEKL. The CDR3 is made up of 15 amino acids. The CDR3 bases are TGCGCCAGCAGCCACCCCCTGACAGACACAGATACGCAGTATTTT. This encodes CASSHPLTDTDTQYF.

This clonotype was seen just once. The rearrangement uses TRBV28 and TRBJ1-1; D ambiguous. Germline loops: CDR1 MDHEN, CDR2 SYDVKM. V was trimmed by 6 bases and J by 1 base, leaving 15 bases between them. The length of the CDR3 is 15 residues. The CDR3 protein is CASSQLGWGNTEAFF. CDR3 nucleotides: TGTGCCAGCAGCCAGCTGGGTTGGGGGAACACTGAAGCTTTCTTT. Full variable domain (remainder filled in from reference TRBV28 and TRBJ1-1): DVKVTQSSRYLVKRTGEKVFLECVQDMDHENMFWYRQDPGLGLRLIYFSYDVKMKEKGDIPEGYSVSREKKERFSLILESASTNQTSMYLCASSQLGWGNTEAFFGQGTRLTVV.

The chain combines TRBV12-3 or TRBV12-4 with TRBJ2-3; 10 positions match TRBD2. The CDR3 has 16 amino acids. J lost 0 bases, V lost 6 bases, and 6 bases had no gene match. For the CDR3, the DNA is TGTGCCAGCAGGGTTCAGCGGGGGGGAAGCACAGATACGCAGTATTTT. Amino acid sequence: CASRVQRGGSTDTQYF.

The chain joins TRBV6-6 to TRBJ1-1; 8 bases fit TRBD1. CDR1 and CDR2 from the germline V gene are MNHNY and SVGAGI (reference sequence). CDR3 length: 14 residues. J lost 7 bases, V lost 6 bases, and 10 bases had no gene match. This CDR3 is CASRSEQGVSEAFF. The CDR3 DNA reads as TGTGCCAGCAGGTCCGAACAGGGGGTGAGTGAAGCTTTCTTT.

Ten or more counts support this clonotype. The rearrangement links TRBV7-6 to TRBJ2-1; 9 bases match TRBD2. Looked up from germline, CDR1 is SGHVS and CDR2 is FNYEAQ. The CDR3 runs to 16 residues. Trimming at V came to 1 base and at J to 3 bases, leaving 4 bases not matched to a gene. The CDR3 DNA is TGTGCCAGCAGCTTAGTTGGCGGGGGGGACTACAATGAGCAGTTCTTC. It translates to CASSLVGGGDYNEQFF.

Comment on this clonotype: At one of its ends the junction is not consistent with the germline gene, which may arise from a read error. This rearrangement joins TRBV12-3 or TRBV12-4 to TRBJ2-3, with TRBD1 as a possible D gene (5 bases). This CDR3 region has 15 residues. The CDR3 coding sequence is TGTGCCAGCAGTTTAGAGGGGCGTTGGGAAGATGCGCAGTATTTT. Its translation is CASSLEGRWEDAQYF.

The V call is TRBV29-1, the J call TRBJ2-7; weak D call: TRBD1 (6 bases). The CDR3 contains 15 residues. Germline loops: CDR1 SQVTM, CDR2 ANQGSEA. V lost 3 bases to trimming and J lost 7 bases, with 22 bases between them. DNA for the CDR3: TGCAGCGTTGAGGACCGGGACACAGCCTACAATGAGCAGTACTTC. Translated: CSVEDRDTAYNEQYF.

This clonotype was observed many times. The rearrangement joins TRBV7-2 to TRBJ1-1, with a weak D call TRBD1 (6 bases). There are 14 residues in the CDR3. V lost 5 bases and J lost 1, with 11 bases in between. CDR1 is SGHTA and CDR2 is FQGNSA in the germline V gene. Here the CDR3 reads CASSLRQENTEAFF. In DNA form, the CDR3 reads TGTGCCAGCAGCCTGAGACAGGAGAACACTGAAGCTTTCTTT.

This clonotype was recorded at least ten times. This chain uses TRBV29-1 with TRBJ2-7; no clear D. V was cut by 4 bases and J by 3 bases, with 13 bases left in between. The CDR3 spans 13 residues. Germline assignment: CDR1 SQVTM and CDR2 ANQGSEA. DNA for the CDR3: TGCAGCGTTGCCTCCTCAGATTACTACGAGCAGTACTTC. Amino acids: CSVASSDYYEQYF.

In this sample, this clonotype turned up a few times. With a much larger clone just one base away, this may be a read error. This rearrangement joins TRBV20-1 to TRBJ2-5; 9 nucleotides align to TRBD2. CDR3 length equals 15 residues. Trimming cost V 5 bases and J 11 bases; bases outside gene matches: 18. Germline V gene lookup returns CDR1 DFQATT and CDR2 SNEGSKA (reference sequence). CDR3 in amino acids: CSAGTGGRADNEQYF. The DNA for the CDR3 is TGCAGTGCTGGGACTGGCGGGAGGGCTGACAATGAGCAGTACTTC.

The CDR3 protein is CASSVVPASGGASTDTQYF. The CDR3, as DNA: TGTGCCAGCAGCGTAGTTCCGGCTAGCGGGGGGGCGAGCACAGATACGCAGTATTTT. The V and J genes are TRBV9 and TRBJ2-3, with TRBD2 matching over 12 bases. Germline V lookup: CDR1 SGDLS, CDR2 YYNGEE. The CDR3 has 19 residues. Trimming removed 0 bases from V and 0 bases from J; junction bases left unmatched: 8.

V and J are TRBV25-1 and TRBJ2-2, with 8 bases aligning to TRBD2. This CDR3 is 15 amino acids long. The J segment lost 3 bases and the V segment lost 3 bases, leaving 3 bases of the junction unmatched. Germline V gene sequence: CDR1 MGHDK, CDR2 SYGVNS. The CDR3 loop is CASSDGLADTGELFF. In DNA form, the CDR3 reads TGTGCCAGCAGTGACGGACTAGCCGACACCGGGGAGCTGTTTTTT.